This TCR beta chain emerged from a study of regulatory T cells in long-lasting Graves disease. Study results and caveats: Newly diagnosed Graves' patients had higher TCR diversity than persistent ones. Sharing of public clonotypes was greater in persistent patients (under 3,000) than in new patients (966). Small sample size may have lowered accuracy.

Time point defined: newly diagnosed GD, antithyroid drugs for less than 3 months. Preparation of the TCR library used RNA extracted from PBMCs. The CDR3 totals 13 residues. The germline V and J ends were trimmed by 3 bases and 10 bases, with 15 bases remaining between them. This clonotype was observed many times. Its antigen is undetermined. For TCR beta, libraries came from iRepertoire HTBI primers and Arm-PCR of CDR3 regions. MiXCR was run by TCRdb on the multiplex PCR reads, yielding one entry per CDR3 protein. The sample holds 400,000 to 550,000 distinct CDR3 sequences, about a sixth seen once. These data are also associated with another study on T cells in Graves' hyperthyroidism and ophthalmopathy. In that study: Peripheral blood also featured most of the thyroid clonotypes expanded above 0.001.

V gene TRBV12-3 or TRBV12-4 combines with J gene TRBJ1-2, with D possibly TRBD1 on 6 matching bases. The TCR sequence derives from a woman in her 30s with Graves disease. The sample in question was peripheral blood mononuclear cells (PBMCs), obtained at new diagnosis, from a patient treated with antithyroid drugs. CDR3 sequence reads: CASSLQTGSPYTF. For the CDR3, the DNA is TGTGCCAGCAGTTTGCAAACAGGGAGTCCCTACACCTTC.